Listed below are T cell receptor beta chains from one sample, sequenced in a study of monozygotic twins with inflammatory bowel disease. TCRdb reworked the 5' RACE reads into one entry per CDR3 protein, no DNA. The sample holds 150,000 to 200,000 distinct CDR3 sequences. The sample consisted of blood. These receptors were obtained from a human donor with ulcerative colitis or Crohn's disease, or a healthy co-twin of an affected twin (not recorded which). The CDR3 runs from the conserved cysteine through the conserved F or W. Each record gives: CDR3 protein, V gene, J gene.

CASSPTGATDTQYF	TRBV18	TRBJ2-3
CASSWAGSSTDTQYF	TRBV5-1	TRBJ2-3
CASSQASGGGPTGELFF	TRBV4-2	TRBJ2-2
CASSSSGTGYEQYF	TRBV7-9	TRBJ2-7
CASSLVTGDGYTF	TRBV7-2	TRBJ1-2
CASSLVGDLLTDTQYF	TRBV5-1	TRBJ2-3
CSAKIPDQASSVTDTQYF	TRBV20-1	TRBJ2-3
CASRRLAGVTDTQYF	TRBV6-2/TRBV6-3	TRBJ2-3
CSATASEGGTYNEQFF	TRBV20-1	TRBJ2-1
CASSSGPYEQYF	TRBV28	TRBJ2-7
CASSQSDRNTEAFF	TRBV4-2	TRBJ1-1
CASSPRQGHQPQHF	TRBV18	TRBJ1-5
CASSSTGTVNTGELFF	TRBV5-1	TRBJ2-2
CASSLAGTGRSQHF	TRBV5-5	TRBJ1-5
CSVEEGGTNSLGGYNEQFF	TRBV29-1	TRBJ2-1
CASSTVGYSSYNEQFF	TRBV3-1	TRBJ2-1
CASSQDREYEDEQFF	TRBV4-3	TRBJ2-1
CASSYTPLETLGIQYF	TRBV7-2	TRBJ2-4
CSATLGGEKLFF	TRBV20-1	TRBJ1-4
CASSPRRDSGNQPQHF	TRBV21-1	TRBJ1-5
CASSSRGFWNEKLFF	TRBV21-1	TRBJ1-4
CASSFARENEKLFF	TRBV7-9	TRBJ1-4
CASSYSWQNEQYF	TRBV6-2/TRBV6-3	TRBJ2-7
CASSLDRQGAYNEQFF	TRBV5-1	TRBJ2-1
CASSRTLPNRRSGNTIYF	TRBV28	TRBJ1-3
CASSLLGQGTTNEKLFF	TRBV7-6	TRBJ1-4
CAILDSQASTDTQYF	TRBV10-3	TRBJ2-3
CASSLGPGAFEAFF	TRBV5-1	TRBJ1-1
CASSLGAERERRETQYF	TRBV7-2	TRBJ2-5
CASSLKAGGTEAFF	TRBV7-2	TRBJ1-1
CASFRDSLNYGYTF	TRBV18	TRBJ1-2
CASSQEVGQPQHF	TRBV4-1	TRBJ1-5
CATSDPGQVVNEQFF	TRBV24-1	TRBJ2-1
CASSETGLARYNEQFF	TRBV5-1	TRBJ2-1
CASSFGTSASYEQYF	TRBV28	TRBJ2-7
CASSEAWGSNQPQHF	TRBV6-1	TRBJ1-5
CASSLGASGSSYEQYF	TRBV5-1	TRBJ2-7
CASSLPSNRGVAGGLNEQFF	TRBV12-3/TRBV12-4	TRBJ2-1
CASSLIGEAFF	TRBV5-1	TRBJ1-1
CASSSPTGRHSYEQYF	TRBV5-1	TRBJ2-7
CASSSRGMSEAFF	TRBV19	TRBJ1-1
CASSPGGTSGSIQYF	TRBV5-5	TRBJ2-5